Each of the 24 T cell receptor beta chains below was sequenced from the same sample in a study of cytomegalovirus exposure and HLA in healthy donors. In the PCR, 60 Vbeta and 13 Jbeta primers were used. Profiled with immunoSEQ multiplex PCR; TCRdb holds only in-frame clones, not every one. The sample records approximately 58,000 clones, about 83% being singletons. The sequenced sample was PBMCs. The receptors stem from a man aged 30 to 45 in good health and CMV-seronegative.

The rearrangement joins TRBV6-1 to TRBJ2-1; 15 bases map to TRBD2. The CDR3 runs to 17 residues. The V gene end was trimmed by 4 bases and the J gene end by 7 bases; junction bases not matched to a gene: 8. CDR1 is MNHNS and CDR2 is SASEGT in the germline V gene. CDR3 bases: TGTGCCAGCAGTGCCCGGACTAGCGGGGGGGCCAAGAATGAGCAGTTCTTC. It specifies CASSARTSGGAKNEQFF.

The chain is built from TRBV7-9 and TRBJ2-5; 14 positions match TRBD2. The better agreement between TRBJ2-7 and the DNA end casts doubt on the J call. The CDR3 has 18 residues. In germline, CDR1 is SEHNR, CDR2 FQNEAQ (reference sequence). In nucleotides, the CDR3 is TGTGCCAGCAGCCCTAGGATTGGGACTAGCGGGAGCGCCTACGAGCAGTACTTC. It specifies CASSPRIGTSGSAYEQYF.

This rearrangement joins TRBV27 to TRBJ2-1; D call uncertain. The germline V gene encodes CDR1 MNHEY and CDR2 SMNVEV (reference sequence). This CDR3 has 12 amino acids. V gave up 5 bases and J gave up 6 bases, with 8 bases separating them. The CDR3 loop is CASSLLGNEQFF. The CDR3 nucleotides read TGTGCCAGCAGTCTCCTCGGCAATGAGCAGTTCTTC.

This clone was seen once. CDR3 sequence: CASARGSNTGELFF. The CDR3 coding sequence is TGTGCCAGCGCCAGGGGGTCGAACACCGGGGAGCTGTTTTTT. The J gene is TRBJ2-2, the V gene TRBV27, with 7 bases that match TRBD1. Germline values: CDR1 MNHEY, CDR2 SMNVEV (reference sequence). The CDR3 has 14 residues. Unmatched junction bases numbered 3, after V lost 8 bases and J lost 0 bases.

The chain is built from TRBV10-3 and TRBJ1-1, with 7 bases lining up with TRBD1. With 10 bases clipped from V and 6 bases from J, the junction kept 5 bases outside the gene matches. Looked up from germline, CDR1 is ENHRY and CDR2 is SYGVKD. This CDR3 spans 11 amino acids. In DNA form, the CDR3 reads TGTGCCACCTCAGGGGGTTCTGAAGCTTTCTTT. Its protein product is CATSGGSEAFF.

The V call is TRBV2, the J call TRBJ2-1; 9 bases fit TRBD2. V lost 2 bases to trimming and J lost 5 bases; unmatched junction nucleotides: 4. CDR3 size: 15 residues. Germline assignment: CDR1 SNHLY and CDR2 FYNNEI. The CDR3 sequence is CASSERRGGDNEQFF. The CDR3 DNA reads TGTGCCAGCAGTGAAAGGCGGGGGGGGGACAATGAGCAGTTCTTC.

The chain joins TRBV4-3 to TRBJ1-3; D is ambiguous. The ends were cut back, 1 base at V and 0 bases at J, with 7 bases in the middle. Germline V gene sequence: CDR1 LGHNA, CDR2 YSLEER. The length of the CDR3 is 15 residues. CDR3 nucleotides: TGCGCCAGCAGCCAAGCGTGGAGCTCTGGAAACACCATATATTTT. Encoded protein: CASSQAWSSGNTIYF.

J is TRBJ1-2 and V is TRBV29-1; D remains ambiguous. This CDR3 spans 14 amino acids. V lost 2 bases and J lost 4, with 14 bases in between. Per the germline V gene, CDR1 is SQVTM and CDR2 is ANQGSEA. The CDR3 loop is CSVESGLASYGYTF. The CDR3 DNA reads as TGCAGCGTTGAAAGCGGGCTCGCTAGCTATGGCTACACCTTC.

This chain links TRBV4-1 with TRBJ1-2; D perhaps matches TRBD1 (6 bases). The CDR3 consists of 16 residues. The V gene lost 0 bases and the J gene lost 7 bases, with 18 bases spanning the gap. Per the germline V gene, CDR1 is MGHRA and CDR2 is YSYEKL. Written as DNA, the CDR3 is TGCGCCAGCAGCCAAGATAGGACAGCGGCTGGGGGTGGCTACACCTTC. Protein sequence: CASSQDRTAAGGGYTF.

V usage is TRBV11-2 and J usage is TRBJ1-2; TRBD1 is a possible D gene (6 bases). Trimming removed 5 bases from V and 1 base from J, with 8 bases in between. The germline CDR1 and CDR2 sequences are SGHAT and FQNNGV. This CDR3 has 13 residues. The CDR3 region has the DNA TGTGCCAGCAGCCCGGGACATAACTATGGCTACACCTTC. It yields the protein CASSPGHNYGYTF.

The chain recombines TRBV5-1 with TRBJ2-2; 7 bases fit TRBD2. The J segment lost 5 bases and the V segment lost 3 bases, leaving 16 bases of the junction unmatched. There are 18 residues in the CDR3. Germline V gene data show CDR1 as SGHRS and CDR2 as YFSETQ. As DNA, the CDR3 is TGCGCCAGCAGCTCCCTTTCTAGCGGACCTAAAGGAACCGGGGAGCTGTTTTTT. It translates to CASSSLSSGPKGTGELFF.

The count of this clone is one. The chain employs TRBV18 and TRBJ1-1, with D unclear. CDR3 size: 14 residues. Trimming removed 3 bases from V and 4 bases from J, with 12 bases in between. CDR1 KGHSH and CDR2 LQKENI come from the germline V gene. CDR3 in amino acids: CASSPSAGGTEAFF. The CDR3, as DNA: TGTGCCAGCTCACCCTCGGCGGGTGGCACTGAAGCTTTCTTT.

This clone ranks as medium-sized. V usage is TRBV7-8 and J usage is TRBJ1-4; D is ambiguous. Germline lookup yields CDR1 SGHVS and CDR2 FQNEAQ. Between the trimmed V and J ends, which lost 0 bases and 5 bases, there was a span of 19 bases. CDR3 length equals 18 residues. This CDR3 reads CASSLAPRWREANEKLFF. The CDR3 nucleotides are TGTGCCAGCAGCTTAGCCCCTAGATGGAGGGAGGCGAATGAAAAACTGTTTTTT. Drawing the rest from reference TRBV7-8 and TRBJ1-4, the complete variable domain is GAGVSQSPRYKVAKRGQDVALRCDPISGHVSLFWYQQALGQGPEFLTYFQNEAQLDKSGLPSDRFFAERPEGSVSTLKIQRTQQEDSAVYLCASSLAPRWREANEKLFFGSGTQLSVL.

The chain has TRBV7-2 and TRBJ2-7; 7 positions match TRBD2. J was trimmed by 0 bases and V by 0 bases; bases with no gene match: 2. CDR3 size: 15 residues. Germline V CDR1 and CDR2: SGHTA, FQGNSA. CDR3 in DNA: TGTGCCAGCAGCTTAGCGGCTAGCGGCTCCTACGAGCAGTACTTC. Its protein product is CASSLAASGSYEQYF.

The rearrangement links TRBV4-1 to TRBJ1-2; TRBD1 matches at 7 bases. Germline CDR1 reads MGHRA; CDR2 reads YSYEKL. V gave up 0 bases and J gave up 7 bases; unmatched junction bases: 5. The CDR3 loop spans 14 amino acids. CDR3 residues: CASSQDRQGGGYTF. Written as DNA, the CDR3 is TGCGCCAGCAGCCAAGACAGACAGGGCGGTGGCTACACCTTC.

This clone occurred a few times. The chain links TRBV6-5 to TRBJ1-1, with 7 bases lining up with TRBD1. The CDR3 has 14 residues. V lost 7 bases to trimming and J lost 1 base; unmatched junction nucleotides: 6. From germline, CDR1 is MNHEY and CDR2 SVGAGI. As DNA, the CDR3 is TGTGCCAGCATCGACAGGGTGTCGAACACTGAAGCTTTCTTT. This codes for CASIDRVSNTEAFF.

V usage is TRBV6-4 and J usage is TRBJ2-7; D is undetermined. The CDR3 is made up of 15 amino acids. Germline assignment: CDR1 MRHNA and CDR2 SNTAGT. Trimming removed 4 bases at V and 0 bases at J, with 13 bases between. This CDR3 reads CASSGLSLSSYEQYF. For the CDR3, the DNA is TGTGCCAGCAGTGGCCTCTCACTAAGCTCCTACGAGCAGTACTTC.

The genes are TRBV9 and TRBJ2-7; 9 nucleotides align to TRBD1. With V trimmed by 7 bases and J by 3 bases, 11 bases remained unmatched. CDR1 SGDLS and CDR2 YYNGEE come from the germline V gene. The CDR3 totals 15 residues. CDR3 bases: TGTGCCAGCTCCCTCGCCGGGACAGGGATCTACGAGCAGTACTTC. Its translation: CASSLAGTGIYEQYF. Variable domain in full (rest from reference TRBV9 and TRBJ2-7): DSGVTQTPKHLITATGQRVTLRCSPRSGDLSVYWYQQSLDQGLQFLIQYYNGEERAKGNILERFSAQQFPDLHSELNLSSLELGDSALYFCASSLAGTGIYEQYFGPGTRLTVT.

The CDR3 is CASSLAGTARAKNIQYF. The CDR3 coding sequence is TGCGCCAGCAGCTTGGCCGGGACAGCCCGAGCCAAAAACATTCAGTACTTC. This chain uses TRBV5-1 with TRBJ2-4; 7 nucleotides match TRBD1. The CDR3 sequence is 17 residues long. From germline, CDR1 is SGHRS and CDR2 YFSETQ. Germline trimming cut 0 bases from V and 0 bases from J; bases unmatched to any gene: 6.

This chain links TRBV7-6 with TRBJ2-3; 11 positions agree with TRBD2. This CDR3 is 14 amino acids long. V lost 5 bases and J lost 7; bases outside the gene matches: 5. Germline V gene data show CDR1 as SGHVS and CDR2 as FNYEAQ. The CDR3 nucleotides read TGTGCCAGCAGCCCGGGACTAGCGGAGCATACGCAGTATTTT. Its protein product is CASSPGLAEHTQYF.

The J gene is TRBJ2-3, the V gene TRBV5-6; a possible D gene is TRBD1 (5 bases). The CDR3 is 15 residues long. Germline V CDR1 and CDR2: SGHDT, YYEEEE. V lost 1 base and J 0 bases, leaving 9 bases between the germline ends. The CDR3 DNA follows: TGTGCCAGCAGCTTGAGCCAGGGAAGCACAGATACGCAGTATTTT. Protein product: CASSLSQGSTDTQYF.

The genes are TRBV20-1 and TRBJ1-4, with D unresolved. Trimming took off 5 bases at V and 7 bases at J, with 8 bases between the two ends. The CDR3 runs to 11 residues. Germline loops: CDR1 DFQATT, CDR2 SNEGSKA (reference sequence). The CDR3 sequence: CSASPSEKLFF. DNA of the CDR3: TGCAGTGCTTCCCCTAGTGAAAAACTGTTTTTT.

The table lists this clone with a count of one. The genes are TRBV5-1 and TRBJ2-7, with D possibly matching TRBD1 (6 bases). Trimming left V 1 base short and J 2 bases short, with 10 bases between. From germline, CDR1 is SGHRS and CDR2 YFSETQ. This CDR3 is 14 amino acids long. The CDR3 DNA is TGCGCCAGCAGCTTGTCTGGGACAACCTACGAGCAGTACTTC. Translated, it gives CASSLSGTTYEQYF.

There are a few counts of this clone. The rearrangement joins TRBV19 to TRBJ1-2; TRBD1 matches 8 bases. With 4 bases clipped from V and 4 bases from J, the junction kept 5 bases outside the gene matches. CDR1 and CDR2 from the germline V gene are LNHDA and SQIVND (reference sequence). The length of the CDR3 is 14 residues. The CDR3 loop is CASSNPDRVYGYTF. Here the CDR3 DNA reads TGTGCCAGTAGTAACCCGGACAGGGTCTATGGCTACACCTTC.